This record looks at one T cell receptor (beta chain) sequence and its context. The antigen remains undetermined. These data are taken from a study of shared clonotypes between healthy human individuals. The donor cohort consisted entirely of Caucasian adults residing in Nashville, Tennessee. This CDR3 region has 12 residues. The V gene's germline CDR1 is SGHKS and CDR2 YYEKEE (reference sequence). The V gene lost 4 bases and the J gene lost 5 bases, with 9 bases spanning the gap. The table came from immunoSEQ multiplex PCR; TCRdb's copy has only in-frame clones and leaves some out. The sample contains about 980,000 clones, approximately 80% of which appear only once. Study results and limitations: Limitation of the genetic and exposure-history diversity represented came from the few donors. Larger estimated richness was generally recorded for naive subsets relative to memory subsets.

This chain links TRBV5-5 with TRBJ1-1; D is ambiguous. Sequenced: memory CD4+ T cells sorted from blood. Stated subset: CD45RA-negative fraction. The TCR comes from a man between 18 and 29 years old in good health. CDR3 nucleotides: TGTGCCAGCAGCCCTAAGCGGACTGAAGCTTTCTTT. It codes for CASSPKRTEAFF.